This record covers a single T cell receptor (beta chain). The antigen is unknown. This specimen comes from a study of spatial heterogeneity in lung cancer. The study, taken as a whole, reports: The number of expanded tumor alpha and beta chains correlated with mutation number. Estimates put coverage of tumor T cells near 7% for alpha and 13% for beta chains.

Documented time point: sample taken at primary tumor resection. There were roughly 78 donors, all of them untreated patients with early-stage non-small cell lung cancer. Extraction of whole RNA from tumor, nontumor lung or frozen PBMC preceded unsorted sequencing. Germline V gene lookup returns CDR1 SGHTA and CDR2 FQGNSA. V shed 5 bases and J 7 bases; nucleotides not matched to a gene: 7. This CDR3 has 15 residues. A unique molecular identifier was attached to every TCR cDNA molecule. TCRdb itself ran the 5' RACE reads through MiXCR, one entry per CDR3 protein. The sample holds about 18,000 distinct CDR3 sequences; 5.5% to 8.5% are singletons and the top ten take less than 25%.

The chain combines TRBV7-2 with TRBJ2-2; TRBD1 matches 10 bases. The receptor's source is a female donor with early-stage non-small cell lung cancer. The material sequenced was lung tumor tissue, taken at surgery. CDR3 residues: CASSPRQGAVGELFF. The CDR3 DNA reads as TGTGCCAGCAGCCCTCGACAGGGGGCAGTCGGGGAGCTGTTTTTT.